These 22 T cell receptor beta chains share one sample of origin, sequenced in a study of beta chain features in type 1 diabetes. The isolated RNA, all of it, was reverse transcribed, so expressed TCRB transcripts were what got sequenced. The method was immunoSEQ multiplex PCR; TCRdb's version includes in-frame clones alone and lacks a portion of them. The sample consists of about 40,000 clones, 45% to 50% of them appearing once. The specimen sequenced was central memory CD4+ T cells from blood. These receptors all come from a woman under 30 in good health.

This clone showed up just a few times. The chain combines TRBV27 with TRBJ1-2; D not certain. The CDR3 has 13 amino acids. Germline values: CDR1 MNHEY, CDR2 SMNVEV (reference sequence). Deletions cut 5 bases from V and 2 bases from J, with 9 bases between. CDR3: CASSPRANYGYTF. DNA for the CDR3: TGTGCCAGCAGTCCACGCGCCAACTATGGCTACACCTTC.

This rearrangement joins TRBV12-5 to TRBJ1-5, with 8 bases that match TRBD1. CDR1 LGHNT and CDR2 FRNRAP come from the germline V gene. The CDR3 has 15 amino acids. The J segment lost 5 bases and the V segment lost 3 bases, leaving 6 bases of the junction unmatched. The CDR3 DNA reads TGTGCTAGTGGTTTTGACAGGGGTCCTTATCAGCCCCAGCATTTT. This encodes CASGFDRGPYQPQHF.

The gene calls are TRBV11-2 and TRBJ2-1, with no clear D. V was clipped by 1 base and J by 4 bases, with 14 bases between them. Germline loops: CDR1 SGHAT, CDR2 FQNNGV. CDR3 length: 16 amino acids. In nucleotides, the CDR3 is TGTGCCAGCAGCTTAGTGGGTAGGCGGCGTTACAATGAGCAGTTCTTC. Protein product: CASSLVGRRRYNEQFF.

The chain carries TRBV9 and TRBJ2-5, with D maybe TRBD2 (6 bases). The CDR3 sequence is 15 residues long. Trimming shortened V by 3 bases and J by 5 bases, and 17 bases separated the two germline ends. The germline CDR1 and CDR2 sequences are SGDLS and YYNGEE. This chain's CDR3 is CASSATRSGGETQYF. As DNA, the CDR3 is TGTGCCAGCAGCGCCACCCGATCCGGGGGTGAGACCCAGTACTTC.

V gene TRBV19 combines with J gene TRBJ2-6; TRBD1 matches at 11 bases. The CDR3 totals 16 residues. CDR1 is LNHDA, CDR2 SQIVND, per germline (reference sequence). V lost 8 bases to trimming and J lost 2 bases; unmatched junction nucleotides: 5. CDR3 loop: CASGGQGVAGANVLTF. The CDR3 DNA reads as TGTGCCAGTGGGGGACAGGGGGTAGCTGGGGCCAACGTCCTGACTTTC.

This chain links TRBV10-2 with TRBJ2-7; 8 nucleotides align to TRBD2. Germline V gives CDR1 WSHSY, CDR2 SAAADI. The CDR3 is made up of 13 amino acids. The J segment lost 3 bases and the V segment lost 2 bases, leaving 0 bases of the junction unmatched. CDR3 in amino acids: CASSERGGYEQYF. The DNA for the CDR3 is TGCGCCAGCAGTGAGCGGGGGGGCTACGAGCAGTACTTC.

The V and J genes are TRBV5-1 and TRBJ2-4; tentatively, D is TRBD1 (6 bases). Trimming pared 3 bases from V and 0 bases from J, leaving 22 bases between. CDR3 length: 19 amino acids. Germline assignment: CDR1 SGHRS and CDR2 YFSETQ. The CDR3 here is CASSSSEATGALAKNIQYF. CDR3 DNA sequence: TGCGCCAGCAGCTCATCCGAGGCGACAGGTGCTTTAGCCAAAAACATTCAGTACTTC.

The chain joins TRBV9 to TRBJ1-2, with TRBD1 as a possible D gene (5 bases). Between the trimmed V and J ends, which lost 0 bases and 2 bases, there was a span of 8 bases. Germline CDR1 and CDR2: SGDLS and YYNGEE. The CDR3 covers 14 residues. In DNA, the CDR3 is TGTGCCAGCAGCGTAGAGGGGTGGAACTATGGCTACACCTTC. It is translated as CASSVEGWNYGYTF.

The chain uses TRBV2 and TRBJ2-5; TRBD2 matches at 8 bases. Germline CDR1 reads SNHLY; CDR2 reads FYNNEI. This CDR3 has 14 amino acids. J was trimmed by 5 bases and V by 3 bases; bases with no gene match: 5. The CDR3 sequence: CASSDVAGTETQYF. CDR3 bases: TGTGCCAGCAGTGATGTAGCGGGAACTGAGACCCAGTACTTC.

This chain links TRBV5-1 with TRBJ1-2; TRBD1 might be the D (6 bases). The ends were cut back, 3 bases at V and 6 bases at J, with 18 bases in the middle. CDR3 length: 15 amino acids. Per germline, CDR1 SGHRS and CDR2 YFSETQ. CDR3 nucleotide sequence: TGCGCCAGCAGCTCCCAGGGGAACGGGGTAGATGGCTACACCTTC. Encoded protein: CASSSQGNGVDGYTF.

The rearrangement links TRBV5-4 to TRBJ2-3; 10 nucleotides match TRBD2. Germline values: CDR1 SGHNT, CDR2 YYREEE (reference sequence). With V trimmed by 0 bases and J by 1 base, 8 bases remained unmatched. CDR3 length: 18 amino acids. CDR3: CASSLVRAGGVGTDTQYF. CDR3 sequence (DNA): TGTGCCAGCAGCTTGGTTAGAGCGGGAGGGGTGGGCACAGATACGCAGTATTTT.

This clone was detected ten times or more. The rearrangement uses TRBV5-1 and TRBJ2-5; 11 nucleotides agree with TRBD2. With V trimmed by 2 bases and J by 2 bases, 5 bases remained unmatched. The CDR3 is 16 residues long. The V gene's germline CDR1 is SGHRS and CDR2 YFSETQ. CDR3 amino acids: CASSFGLAGLQETQYF. The CDR3 DNA sequence: TGCGCCAGCAGCTTCGGACTAGCGGGCTTACAAGAGACCCAGTACTTC. Using reference TRBV5-1 and TRBJ2-5 for the parts outside the CDR3, the full variable domain is KAGVTQTPRYLIKTRGQQVTLSCSPISGHRSVSWYQQTPGQGLQFLFEYFSETQRNKGNFPGRFSGRQFSNSRSEMNVSTLELGDSALYLCASSFGLAGLQETQYFGPGTRLLVL.

The chain is built from TRBV4-2 and TRBJ2-7; 7 bases line up with TRBD2. This CDR3 is 14 amino acids long. Germline CDR1 is LGHNA and CDR2 is YNFKEQ. V was clipped by 1 base and J by 4 bases; unmatched bases: 4. Here the CDR3 DNA reads TGTGCCAGCAGCCAAGGGCGGGAGAGGTACGAGCAGTACTTC. This gives the protein CASSQGRERYEQYF.

The V gene is TRBV11-2, the J gene TRBJ1-2, with TRBD1 matching over 7 bases. Germline trimming cut 5 bases from V and 5 bases from J; bases unmatched to any gene: 8. The CDR3 has 14 amino acids. Per germline, CDR1 SGHAT and CDR2 FQNNGV. The CDR3 reads CASSLGGWLYGYTF. The CDR3 coding sequence is TGTGCCAGCAGCCTAGGGGGCTGGCTTTATGGCTACACCTTC.

This clone was seen only once. The chain has TRBV20-1 and TRBJ2-2; a possible D gene is TRBD2 (6 bases). Germline CDR1 is DFQATT and CDR2 is SNEGSKA (reference sequence). The V end lost 5 bases, the J end lost 8 bases, and 9 bases lay between the germline ends. The CDR3 is made up of 11 amino acids. The CDR3 DNA reads TGCAGTGCTGCGGGATCGGGGGAGCTGTTTTTT. This encodes CSAAGSGELFF.

The chain links TRBV29-1 to TRBJ1-1; unclear D gene. Germline V gene data show CDR1 as SQVTM and CDR2 as ANQGSEA. The CDR3 totals 14 residues. Trimming cost V 4 bases and J 1 base, with 13 bases left between them. The CDR3 DNA reads TGCAGCGTTGGAGGGCTCCACAAGAACACTGAAGCTTTCTTT. It codes for CSVGGLHKNTEAFF.

This clone was observed a few times. The chain combines TRBV7-9 with TRBJ1-1, with TRBD1 as a possible D gene (6 bases). This CDR3 is built from 15 residues. The germline V gene encodes CDR1 SEHNR and CDR2 FQNEAQ (reference sequence). Trimming removed 4 bases from V and 4 bases from J, with 16 bases in between. The CDR3 DNA reads TGTGCCAGCAGCTCCCAGGCCGGGGGGCTCACTGAAGCTTTCTTT. It encodes CASSSQAGGLTEAFF.

This CDR3 reads CASSQDFGQGQAFF. In DNA form, the CDR3 reads TGTGCCAGCAGCCAAGATTTCGGACAGGGGCAAGCTTTCTTT. The chain combines TRBV4-2 with TRBJ1-1; 9 bases align to TRBD1. Trimming at V came to 0 bases and at J to 9 bases, leaving 5 bases not matched to a gene. Germline CDR1 reads LGHNA; CDR2 reads YNFKEQ. The CDR3 is 14 residues long.

The chain links TRBV6-6 to TRBJ2-3, with TRBD2 matching 8 bases. CDR3 length equals 12 residues. Trimming took 6 bases from V and 9 from J; bases not matched to a gene: 5. Germline CDR1 is MNHNY and CDR2 is SVGAGI (reference sequence). The CDR3 region is CASSPGRGTQYF. The CDR3 DNA reads TGTGCCAGCAGCCCCGGGAGGGGGACGCAGTATTTT.

The chain links TRBV6-6 to TRBJ2-2; maybe TRBD2 (5 bases). This CDR3 contains 16 residues. CDR1 and CDR2 (germline): MNHNY, SVGAGI (reference sequence). The V and J ends lost 6 bases and 0 bases respectively, with 14 bases between them. The CDR3 bases are TGTGCCAGCAGGGTCACTAGGTCAACGAACACCGGGGAGCTGTTTTTT. Residues: CASRVTRSTNTGELFF.

This clone was detected only a few times. The chain's CDR3 is CSVIRRTGSTEAFF. In DNA form, the CDR3 reads TGCAGCGTTATCCGCCGGACAGGAAGCACTGAAGCTTTCTTT. This chain uses TRBV29-1 with TRBJ1-1; TRBD1 agrees at 7 bases. The CDR3 extends over 14 amino acids. Unmatched junction bases numbered 10, after V lost 5 bases and J lost 4 bases. Germline assignment: CDR1 SQVTM and CDR2 ANQGSEA.

There are a few counts of this clone. The rearrangement uses TRBV27 and TRBJ2-5, with 7 positions matching TRBD1. The CDR3 loop spans 15 amino acids. V lost 0 bases and J lost 3; bases outside the gene matches: 4. CDR1 and CDR2 (germline): MNHEY, SMNVEV (reference sequence). Here the CDR3 reads CASSLSGTAKETQYF. In DNA, the CDR3 is TGTGCCAGCAGTTTATCTGGGACAGCAAAAGAGACCCAGTACTTC.